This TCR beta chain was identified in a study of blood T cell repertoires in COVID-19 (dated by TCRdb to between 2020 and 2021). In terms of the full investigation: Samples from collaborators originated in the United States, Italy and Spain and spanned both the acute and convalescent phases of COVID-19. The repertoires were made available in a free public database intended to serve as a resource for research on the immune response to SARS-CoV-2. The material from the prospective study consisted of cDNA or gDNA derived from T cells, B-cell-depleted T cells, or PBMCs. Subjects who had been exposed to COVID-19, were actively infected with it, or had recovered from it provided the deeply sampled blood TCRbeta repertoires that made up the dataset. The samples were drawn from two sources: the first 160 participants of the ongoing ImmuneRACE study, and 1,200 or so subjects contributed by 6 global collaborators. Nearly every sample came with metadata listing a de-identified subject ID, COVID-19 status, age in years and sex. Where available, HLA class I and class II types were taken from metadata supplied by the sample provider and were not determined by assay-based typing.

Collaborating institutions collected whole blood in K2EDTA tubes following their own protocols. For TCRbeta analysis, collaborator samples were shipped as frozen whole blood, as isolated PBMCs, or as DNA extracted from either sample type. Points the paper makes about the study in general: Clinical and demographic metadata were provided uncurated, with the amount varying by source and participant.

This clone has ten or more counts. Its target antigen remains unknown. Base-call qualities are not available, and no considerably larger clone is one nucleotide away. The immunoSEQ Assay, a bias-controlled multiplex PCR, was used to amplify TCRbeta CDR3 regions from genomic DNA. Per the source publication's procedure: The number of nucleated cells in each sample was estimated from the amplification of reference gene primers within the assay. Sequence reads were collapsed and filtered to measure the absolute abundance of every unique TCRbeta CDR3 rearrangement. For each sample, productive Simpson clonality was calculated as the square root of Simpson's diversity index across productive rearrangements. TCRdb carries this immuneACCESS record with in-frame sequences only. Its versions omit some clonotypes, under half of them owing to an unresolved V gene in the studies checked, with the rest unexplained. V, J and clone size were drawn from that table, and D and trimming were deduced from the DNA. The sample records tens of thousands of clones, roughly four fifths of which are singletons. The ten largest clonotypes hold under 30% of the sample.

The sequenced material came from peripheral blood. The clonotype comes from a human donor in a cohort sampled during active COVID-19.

In nucleotide form, the sequence is TGTGCCACCAGTGTTATGGAGGGCCCCCAGCATTTT. Its protein is CATSVMEGPQHF. The chain is encoded by TRBV24-1 joined to TRBJ1-5, with the D gene not confidently named. CDR1 and CDR2, per the germline V gene, are KGHDR and SFDVKD. V is reduced by 5 bases and J by 10 bases, leaving a spacing of 11 bases between them. The CDR3 sequence holds 12 residues, the cysteine and phenylalanine included. Of all the DNA, just the CDR3 is kept, 36 bases in frame from base 1.